The sequence of this TCR beta chain was determined in a study of T cell repertoires in cytomegalovirus infection. Looking at the study overall: Used in the study were CMV epitopes, some recently identified and HLA-C-restricted, others well-studied and HLA-B-restricted. Matching HLA type and CMV infection were both indicated by public TCR beta signatures.

MiXCR, applied by TCRdb to the reads, yields one record per CDR3 protein. The sample lists 750,000 to 950,000 distinct CDR3 sequences, 29% occurring once. Points from the study as a whole: Dominant in the ex vivo response were TCR beta clonotypes restricted by HLA-C and specific for CMV.

Germline-derived CDR1 and CDR2 are SQVTM and ANQGSEA. CDR3 length: 14 residues. J lost 2 bases, V lost 7 bases, and 7 bases had no gene match. Concerning this clonotype itself: The antigen is undetermined.

The source was cultured CD8+ T cells from PBMCs, collected from culture after CMV antigen stimulation. The chain is built from TRBV29-1 and TRBJ1-5; 8 bases line up with TRBD1. The receptor's source is a human donor in good health (CMV status not recorded). Some clones in this sample may be carry-over from other donors' samples. The CDR3 DNA follows: TGCAGCGCCCAGGGGGCAGAAGGCAATCAGCCCCAGCATTTT. Protein product: CSAQGAEGNQPQHF.